This TCR beta chain was recovered during a study of blood T cell repertoires in COVID-19. CDR1 and CDR2 (germline): MNHNY, SVGAGI (reference sequence). CDR3 size: 14 residues. V lost 6 bases, J lost 8 bases, and 4 bases stayed unmatched. The data were produced by immunoSEQ multiplex PCR, yet TCRdb's version contains in-frame clones alone and is incomplete. This sample yields about 250,000 clones, of which over 70% are seen a single time; 5.7% belongs to the top ten. The sequence was collected from a man aged 80 or over with acute or convalescent COVID-19. The sequencing input was peripheral blood. The chain employs TRBV6-6 and TRBJ1-6, with 10 positions matching TRBD1. The CDR3 coding sequence is TGTGCCAGCAGCCGGGACAGGGGTGATTCACCCCTCCACTTT. Amino acids: CASSRDRGDSPLHF.